The following is a T cell receptor beta chain sequence with its context. The target antigen is unknown. Trimming removed 1 base at V and 3 bases at J, with 10 bases between. CDR3 length equals 14 residues. Germline V gene lookup returns CDR1 MNHNS and CDR2 SASEGT. This sample stems from a study of cytomegalovirus exposure and HLA in healthy donors. Study-wide results and caveats: Highly shared variants forming one cluster were likely a sequencing artifact. Most TCR beta V segments were productive about 90% or about 30% of the time in an earlier analysis.

13 Jbeta primers and 60 Vbeta primers were used for the PCR. TCRdb's copy holds only in-frame clones and misses some; the assay was immunoSEQ multiplex PCR. The sample carries tens of thousands of clones, more than 65% recorded once. This chain connects TRBV6-1 to TRBJ2-7, with D tentatively TRBD1 (6 bases). The receptor was isolated from a male donor in good health and CMV-seropositive. The sequencing sample was made of PBMCs. CDR3: CASSEGQGFYEQYF. The DNA of the CDR3 is TGTGCCAGCAGTGAAGGGCAGGGGTTCTACGAGCAGTACTTC.